Below, 23 T cell receptor beta chains from the same sample are listed, as sequenced in a study of siplizumab effects on memory and regulatory T cells. Method: immunoSEQ multiplex PCR; TCRdb's copy keeps in-frame clones and lacks some. The sample includes some 100,000 clones, 91% of them seen just once. Sample: CD4+ T cells sorted from blood. The receptors here all came from a human donor in good health.

V is TRBV5-1 and J is TRBJ2-5, with D tentatively TRBD1 (6 bases). V was pared by 4 bases and J by 2 bases, with 15 bases between. Germline V lookup: CDR1 SGHRS, CDR2 YFSETQ. This CDR3 is built from 15 residues. The CDR3 protein is CASSRTGTTQETQYF. CDR3 bases: TGCGCCAGCAGCCGTACAGGGACGACTCAAGAGACCCAGTACTTC.

V is TRBV12-5 and J is TRBJ1-1, with 8 bases fitting TRBD1. The trim removed 5 bases at V and 2 bases at J, leaving 4 bases unmatched. CDR3 size: 14 residues. Germline V gene lookup returns CDR1 LGHNT and CDR2 FRNRAP. CDR3 in amino acids: CASGGDRFNTEAFF. CDR3 DNA: TGTGCTAGTGGTGGGGACAGGTTTAACACTGAAGCTTTCTTT.

This clone turned up a few times. The chain carries TRBV18 and TRBJ1-1; a weak D match, TRBD1 (5 bases). Germline V CDR1 and CDR2: KGHSH, LQKENI. V shed 6 bases and J shed 1 base, with 9 bases lying between them. This CDR3 region has 13 residues. CDR3 in amino acids: CASSQGQNTEAFF. CDR3 DNA sequence: TGTGCCAGCTCCCAAGGACAGAACACTGAAGCTTTCTTT. The whole variable domain, remainder taken from reference TRBV18 and TRBJ1-1, is NAGVMQNPRHLVRRRGQEARLRCSPMKGHSHVYWYRQLPEEGLKFMVYLQKENIIDESGMPKERFSAEFPKEGPSILRIQQVVRGDSAAYFCASSQGQNTEAFFGQGTRLTVV.

This clone was observed a few times. The rearrangement links TRBV5-1 to TRBJ2-3, with D tentatively TRBD2 (5 bases). The ends were cut back, 2 bases at V and 6 bases at J, with 10 bases in the middle. Germline CDR1 and CDR2: SGHRS and YFSETQ. CDR3 length equals 13 residues. CDR3 DNA: TGCGCCAGCAGCTTACTTCCGGGGGATACGCAGTATTTT. This gives the protein CASSLLPGDTQYF.

The chain employs TRBV11-2 and TRBJ1-2, with D possibly matching TRBD1 (5 bases). Between the trimmed V and J ends, which lost 5 bases and 0 bases, there was a span of 16 bases. The CDR3 is made up of 16 amino acids. The V gene's germline CDR1 is SGHAT and CDR2 FQNNGV. The CDR3 region has the DNA TGTGCCAGCAGCACCCGACAGCTACTTACTAACTATGGCTACACCTTC. This codes for CASSTRQLLTNYGYTF.

The table lists this clone with a few counts. This chain uses TRBV5-1 with TRBJ2-7; 11 positions match TRBD1. The germline CDR1 and CDR2 sequences are SGHRS and YFSETQ. V lost 8 bases to trimming and J lost 1 base; unmatched junction nucleotides: 5. The CDR3 is 14 residues long. In nucleotides, the CDR3 is TGCGCCAGTAGCGGGACAGGGGGATCCTACGAGCAGTACTTC. Amino acid sequence: CASSGTGGSYEQYF. The complete variable domain, with remaining parts taken from reference TRBV5-1 and TRBJ2-7, reads KAGVTQTPRYLIKTRGQQVTLSCSPISGHRSVSWYQQTPGQGLQFLFEYFSETQRNKGNFPGRFSGRQFSNSRSEMNVSTLELGDSALYLCASSGTGGSYEQYFGPGTRLTVT.

The count of this clone is one. The J gene is TRBJ2-5, the V gene TRBV11-3; 8 bases align to TRBD2. Germline assignment: CDR1 SGHNT and CDR2 YENEEA. The CDR3 length is 14 residues. Trimming took 5 bases from V and 2 from J; bases not matched to a gene: 4. The CDR3 DNA reads as TGTGCCAGCAGCCGGGGGGGCCTACAAGAGACCCAGTACTTC. Residues: CASSRGGLQETQYF.

This sequence joins TRBV25-1 and TRBJ1-2; D is perhaps TRBD1 (5 bases). This CDR3 is 13 amino acids long. CDR1 MGHDK and CDR2 SYGVNS come from the germline V gene. Trimming removed 7 bases from V and 4 bases from J, with 13 bases in between. The CDR3 coding sequence is TGTGCCAGCACTCCCGCAGGGCTCTATGGCTACACCTTC. The encoded protein is CASTPAGLYGYTF.

In this sample, this clone turned up once. This chain links TRBV5-1 with TRBJ2-5; 8 nucleotides agree with TRBD1. Germline values: CDR1 SGHRS, CDR2 YFSETQ. The CDR3 loop spans 18 amino acids. Trimming removed 4 bases from V and 5 bases from J; junction bases left unmatched: 19. The CDR3 spells CASSTGSVLAGGLETQYF. CDR3 nucleotides: TGCGCCAGCAGCACGGGCTCCGTCCTGGCAGGGGGCTTGGAGACCCAGTACTTC. The full variable domain, rest sourced from reference TRBV5-1 and TRBJ2-5, is KAGVTQTPRYLIKTRGQQVTLSCSPISGHRSVSWYQQTPGQGLQFLFEYFSETQRNKGNFPGRFSGRQFSNSRSEMNVSTLELGDSALYLCASSTGSVLAGGLETQYFGPGTRLLVL.

This clone was seen only a few times. The rearrangement joins TRBV7-2 to TRBJ1-1; TRBD1 is a possible D gene (5 bases). The CDR3 totals 10 residues. Trimming removed 1 base from V and 11 bases from J, with 5 bases in between. CDR1 and CDR2 from the germline V gene are SGHTA and FQGNSA. CDR3: CASSLEGAFF. The CDR3 coding sequence is TGTGCCAGCAGCTTAGAGGGGGCTTTCTTT.

The V call is TRBV15, the J call TRBJ1-1; 9 positions match TRBD1. Germline V CDR1 and CDR2: LNHNV, YYDKDF (reference sequence). This CDR3 region has 16 residues. J was trimmed by 3 bases and V by 0 bases; bases with no gene match: 5. CDR3 amino acids: CATSRDLQGAHTEAFF. Here the CDR3 DNA reads TGTGCCACCAGCAGAGACCTACAGGGGGCTCACACTGAAGCTTTCTTT.

The genes are TRBV9 and TRBJ2-1; 10 bases are a match to TRBD2. This CDR3 comprises 18 residues. The V and J ends lost 3 bases and 4 bases, in that order; junction bases with no gene match: 13. From germline, CDR1 is SGDLS and CDR2 YYNGEE. In DNA form, the CDR3 reads TGTGCCAGCAGCGCCGGGGGGCTAGCGGGGGCGAGGTACAATGAGCAGTTCTTC. It codes for CASSAGGLAGARYNEQFF. Full variable domain (missing parts from reference TRBV9 and TRBJ2-1): DSGVTQTPKHLITATGQRVTLRCSPRSGDLSVYWYQQSLDQGLQFLIQYYNGEERAKGNILERFSAQQFPDLHSELNLSSLELGDSALYFCASSAGGLAGARYNEQFFGPGTRLTVL.

This sequence joins TRBV19 and TRBJ2-3; 8 bases agree with TRBD1. The J segment lost 0 bases and the V segment lost 10 bases, leaving 18 bases of the junction unmatched. The CDR3 sequence is 18 residues long. Germline V gene sequence: CDR1 LNHDA, CDR2 SQIVND (reference sequence). CDR3 protein: CATRTINTGGTSTDTQYF. CDR3 DNA sequence: TGTGCCACCAGAACAATTAATACAGGGGGGACTAGCACAGATACGCAGTATTTT.

This rearrangement joins TRBV7-9 to TRBJ2-5; 10 bases match TRBD2. Germline V gene lookup returns CDR1 SEHNR and CDR2 FQNEAQ (reference sequence). The V segment lost 5 bases and the J segment 5 bases; nucleotides outside the gene matches: 14. There are 17 residues in the CDR3. Here the CDR3 DNA reads TGTGCCAGCAGCCCCCCCCAACTAGCGGGGAATAGGGAGACCCAGTACTTC. Translating it yields CASSPPQLAGNRETQYF.

The chain links TRBV2 to TRBJ2-3; 12 bases match TRBD2. V lost 4 bases, J lost 6 bases, and 8 bases stayed unmatched. The CDR3 spans 16 residues. Germline-derived CDR1 and CDR2 are SNHLY and FYNNEI. As DNA, the CDR3 is TGTGCCAGCAGTGGGGCACTAGCGGGGGGCAAGGATACGCAGTATTTT. This encodes CASSGALAGGKDTQYF.

The chain employs TRBV6-5 and TRBJ2-7; possibly TRBD1 for D (6 bases). V dropped 0 bases and J dropped 3 bases, with 12 bases sitting between them. This CDR3 has 15 residues. CDR1 is MNHEY, CDR2 SVGAGI, per germline. The CDR3 DNA reads as TGTGCCAGCAGTTACTCCGGGACAAATAACTACGAGCAGTACTTC. Translating it yields CASSYSGTNNYEQYF.

This chain links TRBV7-2 with TRBJ1-4, with a possible D match to TRBD1 (6 bases). The CDR3 runs to 16 residues. Trimming removed 0 bases at V and 10 bases at J, with 18 bases between. Germline V gene sequence: CDR1 SGHTA, CDR2 FQGNSA. CDR3 residues: CASSLAQGGALGKLFF. In nucleotides, the CDR3 is TGTGCCAGCAGCTTAGCCCAAGGGGGGGCGCTTGGAAAACTGTTTTTT.

Only one count was recorded for this clone. The chain has TRBV7-3 and TRBJ2-3, with D perhaps given as TRBD1 or TRBD2 (6 bases each). Looked up from germline, CDR1 is SGHTA and CDR2 is FQGTGA. Trimming left V 0 bases short and J 6 bases short, with 13 bases between. The CDR3 length is 15 residues. The CDR3 DNA is TGTGCCAGCAGCTTAACCGGGGGCCTAGGCGATACGCAGTATTTT. Translation gives CASSLTGGLGDTQYF.

DNA of the CDR3: TGCGCCAGCAGCTTGGGGGGGTCCCCTAGCACAGATACGCAGTATTTT. Translation gives CASSLGGSPSTDTQYF. This rearrangement joins TRBV5-1 to TRBJ2-3; D tentatively reads TRBD1 or TRBD2 (5 bases each). The CDR3 extends over 16 amino acids. Germline values: CDR1 SGHRS, CDR2 YFSETQ. V was cut by 0 bases and J by 0 bases, with 11 bases left in between.

V is TRBV19 and J is TRBJ2-7; D ambiguous. CDR1 is LNHDA and CDR2 is SQIVND in the germline V gene (reference sequence). This CDR3 region has 11 residues. V was trimmed by 4 bases and J by 2 bases, leaving 3 bases between them. The DNA for the CDR3 is TGTGCCAGTAGTACCCCCTACGAGCAGTACTTC. It translates to CASSTPYEQYF.

The rearrangement joins TRBV19 to TRBJ2-3, with D maybe TRBD1 (7 bases). This CDR3 contains 14 residues. The germline V gene has CDR1 LNHDA and CDR2 SQIVND (reference sequence). V lost 8 bases and J 1 base, leaving 13 bases between the germline ends. Here the CDR3 reads CASRRGTGTDTQYF. DNA for the CDR3: TGTGCCAGTCGCCGCGGGACAGGCACAGATACGCAGTATTTT.

The chain recombines TRBV5-1 with TRBJ2-7; D is uncertain. V shed 5 bases and J shed 4 bases, with 10 bases lying between them. CDR3 size: 12 residues. Germline V gene sequence: CDR1 SGHRS, CDR2 YFSETQ. CDR3 sequence (DNA): TGCGCCAGCAGACGCGACCTATACGAGCAGTACTTC. Its translation: CASRRDLYEQYF.

This chain links TRBV27 with TRBJ2-7; 7 bases fit TRBD1. V shed 0 bases, J shed 0 bases, and the junction held 2 bases outside the gene matches. Germline CDR1 and CDR2: MNHEY and SMNVEV (reference sequence). CDR3 length: 15 amino acids. CDR3 bases: TGTGCCAGCAGTTTATCCAGGACAGGCTCCTACGAGCAGTACTTC. This codes for CASSLSRTGSYEQYF.